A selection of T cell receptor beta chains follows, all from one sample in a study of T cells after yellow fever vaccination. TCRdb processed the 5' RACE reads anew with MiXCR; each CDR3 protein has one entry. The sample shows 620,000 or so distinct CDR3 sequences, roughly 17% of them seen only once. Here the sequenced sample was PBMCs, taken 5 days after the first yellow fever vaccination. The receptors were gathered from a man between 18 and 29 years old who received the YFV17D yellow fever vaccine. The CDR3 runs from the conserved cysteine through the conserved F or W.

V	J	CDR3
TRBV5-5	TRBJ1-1	CASSLGAPGGTEAFF
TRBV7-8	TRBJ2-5	CASSRRVSSETQYF
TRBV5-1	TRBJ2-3	CASSSRTGGTDTQYF
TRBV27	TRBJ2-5	CASSLFWGVQETQYF
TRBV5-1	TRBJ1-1	CASRAGDTEAFF
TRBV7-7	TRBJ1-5	CASSLALNQPQHF
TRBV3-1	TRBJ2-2	CASSANSGIILLGELFF
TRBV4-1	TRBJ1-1	CASSQGVRDEAFF
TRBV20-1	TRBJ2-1	CSARDKGEVTPSSYNEQFF
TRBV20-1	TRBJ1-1	CSARQVGAGAEAFF
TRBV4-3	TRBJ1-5	CASSQDIGVPHQPQHF
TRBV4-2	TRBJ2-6	CASSQEALSLSGANVLTF
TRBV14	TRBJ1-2	CASSQDNRGSYGYTF
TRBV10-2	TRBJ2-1	CASRLAGGPGHEQFF